Presented here are 9 T cell receptor beta chains from one specimen sequenced in a study of blood T cells in healthy people across ages. The second PCR ran roughly 6 to 11 cycles with a sample-barcoded 5' primer and J-beta primers. From the 5' RACE reads, TCRdb called clonotypes with MiXCR, one entry per CDR3 protein. The repertoire holds 750,000 to 1,000,000 distinct CDR3 sequences, with about 29% as singletons. This sample was also put to use in a study of T cells of mothers and their children.

Sequencing was carried out using blood. Every receptor here comes from a woman in her thirties or forties in good health.

This clonotype was detected ten times or more. This chain uses TRBV29-1 with TRBJ2-5; 11 positions agree with TRBD1. The V and J ends lost 6 bases and 3 bases, in that order; junction bases with no gene match: 6. Germline lookup yields CDR1 SQVTM and CDR2 ANQGSEA. This CDR3 comprises 14 residues. CDR3 residues: CSVPGQGAKETQYF. The CDR3 DNA reads TGCAGCGTCCCCGGACAGGGGGCGAAAGAGACCCAGTACTTC.

The sample holds many counts of this clonotype. J is TRBJ1-2 and V is TRBV29-1, with D unclear. Trimming took off 0 bases at V and 4 bases at J, with 6 bases between the two ends. CDR3 length equals 12 residues. CDR1 is SQVTM and CDR2 is ANQGSEA in the germline V gene. CDR3 sequence reads: CSVEDDTYGYTF. The CDR3 DNA is TGCAGCGTTGAAGATGATACCTATGGCTACACCTTC.

The V gene is TRBV20-1, the J gene TRBJ2-3, with TRBD1 identical over 7 bases. The germline V gene has CDR1 DFQATT and CDR2 SNEGSKA (reference sequence). CDR3 size: 16 residues. V lost 1 base, J lost 0 bases, and 7 bases stayed unmatched. The DNA for the CDR3 is TGCAGTGCTAGAGCCCCCCCGGGACAGAGCACAGATACGCAGTATTTT. This translates into CSARAPPGQSTDTQYF.

This clonotype was counted a few times. J is TRBJ2-1 and V is TRBV11-2; 9 nucleotides match TRBD2. The V gene's germline CDR1 is SGHAT and CDR2 FQNNGV. The length of the CDR3 is 14 residues. V gave up 4 bases and J gave up 6 bases; unmatched junction bases: 4. The chain's CDR3 is CASSSWRGGNEQFF. The CDR3, as DNA: TGTGCCAGCAGCTCATGGCGGGGGGGCAATGAGCAGTTCTTC.

In this sample, this clonotype turned up once. At one of its ends the junction is not consistent with the germline gene, which may arise from a read error. The V call is TRBV7-6, the J call TRBJ2-1; possible D gene TRBD1, 5 bases. The CDR3 runs to 16 residues. Germline V gene data show CDR1 as SGHVS and CDR2 as FNYEAQ. CDR3 protein: CASSLEGESSYNEHFF. The CDR3 coding sequence is TGTGCCAGCAGCTTAGAAGGGGAAAGCTCCTACAATGAGCACTTCTTC.

The count of this clonotype is one. The chain has TRBV7-2 and TRBJ2-1; 14 nucleotides align to TRBD2. Looked up from germline, CDR1 is SGHTA and CDR2 is FQGNSA. Unmatched junction bases numbered 4, after V lost 3 bases and J lost 3 bases. The CDR3 consists of 17 residues. CDR3 sequence reads: CASSFLGTSGGYNEQFF. The CDR3 coding sequence is TGTGCCAGCAGCTTCCTAGGGACTAGCGGGGGCTACAATGAGCAGTTCTTC.

There are many counts of this clonotype. This sequence may be a read error, since a much larger clone differs from it by one base. V is TRBV2 and J is TRBJ2-1; a weak D match, TRBD2 (6 bases). TRBJ2-7 matches the DNA end more closely, so the J call is doubtful. Germline V gene sequence: CDR1 SNHLY, CDR2 FYNNEI. The length of the CDR3 is 15 residues. CDR3 residues: CASSFSGLSYNEQYF. DNA of the CDR3: TGTGCCAGCAGCTTTAGCGGACTCTCCTACAATGAGCAGTACTTC.

This clonotype has at least ten counts. V is TRBV20-1 and J is TRBJ2-3, with TRBD1 as a possible D gene (6 bases). CDR1 is DFQATT, CDR2 SNEGSKA, per germline (reference sequence). The V end was cut by 0 bases, the J end by 10 bases, with 8 bases between. The CDR3 runs to 11 residues. The CDR3 reads CSAREQGPQYF. The CDR3 coding sequence is TGCAGTGCTAGAGAGCAGGGGCCGCAGTATTTT.

In its sample, this clonotype was seen many times. The rearrangement joins TRBV20-1 to TRBJ2-7; D is possibly TRBD1 or TRBD2 (5 bases each). The CDR3 totals 13 residues. CDR1 and CDR2 from the germline V gene are DFQATT and SNEGSKA (reference sequence). Trimming took off 2 bases at V and 3 bases at J, with 11 bases between the two ends. The DNA for the CDR3 is TGCAGTGCTAGATCCCCGAGGGGCTACGAGCAGTACTTC. Its translation: CSARSPRGYEQYF.